The rows below give T cell receptor beta chains drawn from one sample of a study of T-cell reconstitution after alpha-beta-depleted transplantation in children. MiXCR, applied by TCRdb to the PCR reads, yields one record per CDR3 protein. The data show approximately 110,000 distinct CDR3 sequences, with about 21% seen just once and 10% held by the top ten. The source material was PBMCs, mostly from graft donor cells, sampled 180 days after TCRalphabeta/CD19-depleted stem cell transplant. The receptors here all came from a male patient aged 2-9 years who had a stem cell transplant for chronic granulomatous disease, so the T cells may come from the graft donor. Each CDR3 is given with its conserved first and last residue. The D gene is left open where the match is weak. Size values are once, few and many counts, or a class for expanded clones, and some rows have none.

J gene,D gene,clone size,V gene,CDR3 DNA,CDR3 protein
TRBJ2-7,NA,NA,TRBV30,TGTGCCTGCGACGACAGCTACGAGCAGTACTTC,CACDDSYEQYF
TRBJ2-7,NA,once,TRBV15,TGTGCCACCAGCAGAGACTTCGACTCCTACGAGCAGTACTTC,CATSRDFDSYEQYF
TRBJ1-2,TRBD1,many,TRBV20-1,TGCAGTGCTAGAGCGGACAGGGGGATAGGAGGCTACACCTTC,CSARADRGIGGYTF
TRBJ2-6,NA,NA,TRBV20-1,TGCAGTGCTAGAAGTGAGACTGGGGCCAACGTCCTGACTTTC,CSARSETGANVLTF
TRBJ1-2,NA,NA,TRBV6-5,TGTGCCAGCAGGTACACTTCTAGCAGGGGCTTCTATGGCTACACCTTC,CASRYTSSRGFYGYTF
TRBJ2-1,TRBD2,NA,TRBV4-2,TGTGCCAGCAGCCAAGAACTAGCGGGAGGGCCTGCCTACAATGAGCAGTTCTTC,CASSQELAGGPAYNEQFF
TRBJ2-7,NA,many,TRBV29-1,TGCAGCGTTGGGCAGGGGTCCTACGAGCAGTACTTC,CSVGQGSYEQYF
TRBJ1-3,TRBD1,few,TRBV20-1,TGCAGTGCTAGGGGGCCCTTGCGGACAGGGTTTGGAAACACCATATATTTT,CSARGPLRTGFGNTIYF
TRBJ2-3,NA,NA,TRBV28,TGTGCCCGCAGTCCCTATGTCACAGATACGCAGTATTTT,CARSPYVTDTQYF
TRBJ2-7,NA,NA,TRBV12-3/TRBV12-4,TGTGCCAGCACCTCCAGCCTGGACAGCTACGAGCAGTACTTC,CASTSSLDSYEQYF
TRBJ2-3,NA,NA,TRBV18,TGTGCCAGCTCACCCCTTGGAGGGGAGTCAGATACGCAGTATTTT,CASSPLGGESDTQYF
TRBJ2-6,NA,many,TRBV20-1,TGCAGTGCTAGGTATACTACCCGACGGGTCCTGACTTTC,CSARYTTRRVLTF
TRBJ2-1,TRBD1,many,TRBV27,TGTGCCAGCAGCATGGACAGGTCCAATGAGCAGTTCTTC,CASSMDRSNEQFF
TRBJ2-4,NA,once,TRBV20-1,TGCAGTGCCCCCCTAGGGGGCATTCAGTACTTC,CSAPLGGIQYF
TRBJ2-1,TRBD2,many,TRBV11-3,TGTGCCAGCAGCCCCTCTGGGACTAGCGGGAGGGATGAGCAGTTCTTC,CASSPSGTSGRDEQFF
TRBJ2-5,TRBD2,NA,TRBV7-8,TGTGCCAGCAGCTTAGCGCCTAGCGGGGGGCGGGAGACCCAGTACTTC,CASSLAPSGGRETQYF
TRBJ2-7,NA,NA,TRBV28,TGTGCCAGCAGTTTTGCGGGGCCCTACGAGCAGTACTTC,CASSFAGPYEQYF
TRBJ2-7,TRBD2,many,TRBV7-6,TGTGCCAGCAGCTTAGGGACTAGGACCTACGAGCAGTACTTC,CASSLGTRTYEQYF
TRBJ1-1,TRBD1,many,TRBV27,TGTGCCAGCAGGGGGGACAGTCTGAACACTGAAGCTTTCTTT,CASRGDSLNTEAFF
TRBJ2-1,TRBD2,NA,TRBV5-5,TGTGCCAGCAGCTTGCCTAGCGGCTACAATGAGCAGTTCTTC,CASSLPSGYNEQFF
TRBJ2-1,TRBD1,NA,TRBV12-3/TRBV12-4,TGTGCCAGCAGTTTCTGGGCTGACAGGGACCATGAGCAGTTCTTC,CASSFWADRDHEQFF
TRBJ2-7,NA,once,TRBV15,TGTGCCACCAGCAGAGAGGCCGGTCAGGGCTACGAGCAGTACTTC,CATSREAGQGYEQYF
TRBJ1-1,TRBD1,NA,TRBV12-3/TRBV12-4,TGTGCCAGCAGTCCCGGACAGGGTAGGACTGAAGCTTTCTTT,CASSPGQGRTEAFF
TRBJ1-1,NA,few,TRBV7-6,TGTGCCAGCAGCCCTGGTGGAACTGAAGCTTTCTTT,CASSPGGTEAFF
TRBJ1-1,NA,few,TRBV7-8,TGTGCCAGCAGCTTAGTAGGCGATGGGGCTTTCTTT,CASSLVGDGAFF
TRBJ1-2,NA,few,TRBV28,TGTGCCAGCACAAGTGGGGGTGGCTACACCTTC,CASTSGGGYTF
TRBJ2-3,TRBD2,NA,TRBV15,TGTGCCACCAGAAAGGCTAGCGGGGGAGGGCCAGATACGCAGTATTTT,CATRKASGGGPDTQYF
TRBJ2-3,NA,NA,TRBV7-2,TGTGCCAGCAGCTTTGGCAGTCCAGATACGCAGTATTTT,CASSFGSPDTQYF
TRBJ1-5,TRBD1,NA,TRBV27,TGTGCCAGCAGTTTAAGCGGTCTGGGACAGGGATATCAGCCCCAGCATTTT,CASSLSGLGQGYQPQHF
TRBJ2-5,NA,NA,TRBV7-9,TGTGCCAGCAGCTTGGGTACGAAAGAGACCCAGTACTTC,CASSLGTKETQYF
TRBJ2-5,NA,many,TRBV5-5,TGTGCCAGCAGCTTAGATCCGTTCCAAGAGACCCAGTACTTC,CASSLDPFQETQYF
TRBJ2-3,NA,NA,TRBV12-3/TRBV12-4,TGTGCCAGCAGTTTTTTTCCCGGAGCTACGCAGTATTTT,CASSFFPGATQYF
TRBJ2-2,NA,NA,TRBV25-1,TGTGCCAGCAAGGCCATGGGGAACACCGGGGAGCTGTTTTTT,CASKAMGNTGELFF
TRBJ2-7,NA,once,TRBV12-3/TRBV12-4,TGTGCCAGCAGTCTCACTACTCTCTACGAGCAGTACTTC,CASSLTTLYEQYF
TRBJ2-1,NA,many,TRBV7-2,TGTGCCAGCAGCTTGGGGCATGCGCGGGGGCGCGGGTATGAGCAGTTCTTC,CASSLGHARGRGYEQFF
TRBJ1-1,TRBD1,few,TRBV7-2,TGTGCCAGCAGCACTAGGGGGACAGGGGCAAGTGAAGCTTTCTTT,CASSTRGTGASEAFF
TRBJ2-7,NA,NA,TRBV5-1,TGCGCCAGCAGCTTCCAAACTAGCAACTACGAGCAGTACTTC,CASSFQTSNYEQYF
TRBJ2-5,NA,many,TRBV20-1,TGCAGTGCTAGTAGCTGGGACCAAGAGACCCAGTACTTC,CSASSWDQETQYF
TRBJ2-2,TRBD1,few,TRBV6-1,TGTGCCAGCAGTGGACCCAGGGGGCGCGATGCCGGGGAGCTGTTTTTT,CASSGPRGRDAGELFF
TRBJ2-1,TRBD1,few,TRBV6-1,TGTGCCAGCAGACCGACAGGGAGCTCCTACAATGAGCAGTTCTTC,CASRPTGSSYNEQFF
TRBJ2-5,NA,many,TRBV5-1,TGCGCCAGCAGCTTTACGACAGCTGGGTACCAAGAGACCCAGTACTTC,CASSFTTAGYQETQYF
TRBJ2-7,TRBD1,few,TRBV12-3/TRBV12-4,TGTGCCAGCAGTGGACGGGACAGATACTACGAGCAGTACTTC,CASSGRDRYYEQYF
TRBJ1-2,NA,many,TRBV27,TGTGCCAGCAGTTTGAGCCGGAGTAACTATGGCTACACCTTC,CASSLSRSNYGYTF
TRBJ2-7,NA,NA,TRBV10-3,TGTGCCATCAGACGGACAGCCAGCTCCTACGAGCAGTACTTC,CAIRRTASSYEQYF
TRBJ2-1,NA,NA,TRBV24-1,TGTGCCACAAGAAGCACATTGGCGGACGGGAGCTCCTACAATGAGCAGTTCTTC,CATRSTLADGSSYNEQFF
TRBJ1-5,TRBD1,few,TRBV7-2,TGTGCCAGCAGCCCGAGGACAGGTACACAGCCCCAGCATTTT,CASSPRTGTQPQHF
TRBJ2-7,NA,NA,TRBV5-1,TGCGCCAGCAGCCTCGGACAGACCGACTACGAGCAGTACTTC,CASSLGQTDYEQYF
TRBJ2-3,NA,many,TRBV5-1,TGCGCCAGCAGCTTGCCCACAGATACGCAGTATTTT,CASSLPTDTQYF
TRBJ2-5,NA,NA,TRBV6-2/TRBV6-3,TGTGCCAGCAGCCGGGAAGAGACCCAGTACTTC,CASSREETQYF